One sample yielded the 20 T cell receptor beta chains listed below, sequenced in a study of tissue T cells after allogeneic stem cell transplantation (dated by TCRdb to between 2021 and 2024). This specimen's time point label, per the study, means: recipient (host-origin) PBMCs collected before allo-HCT. The receptor library was made with the immunoSEQ multiplex PCR assay. TCRdb holds this immuneACCESS table with in-frame rearrangements only. Some clones are missing; in checked studies, unresolved V genes explain under half, and the rest has no known cause. Present in this sample are around 28,000 clones, 85% of which were seen just once. The top ten constitute roughly 3.6% of the sample. The specimen comprised blood, sampled before transplantation. The receptors derive from a woman between 18 and 50 years old who later had graft-versus-host disease after an allogeneic stem cell transplant.

The chain employs TRBV30 and TRBJ1-1; maybe TRBD1 (5 bases). Germline CDR1 reads GTSNPN; CDR2 reads SVGIG (reference sequence). The V end lost 6 bases, the J end lost 1 base, and 15 bases lay between the germline ends. CDR3 length: 14 residues. The CDR3 DNA follows: TGTGCCTGTCCGCCGCGGACACCGAACACTGAAGCTTTCTTT. The encoded protein is CACPPRTPNTEAFF.

This clone has more than one count but fewer than ten. The sample contains more than one DNA sequence encoding this CDR3. The V gene is TRBV6-4, the J gene TRBJ2-3, with 14 bases matching TRBD2. V lost 0 bases and J lost 4; bases outside the gene matches: 0. The CDR3 covers 16 residues. Germline V gene sequence: CDR1 MRHNA, CDR2 SNTAGT. Written as DNA, the CDR3 is TGTGCCAGCAGTGACTCGACTAGCGGGGGGGCAGATACGCAGTATTTT. Translating it yields CASSDSTSGGADTQYF.

This clone was seen a single time. The chain recombines TRBV4-1 with TRBJ1-1; TRBD1 is a possible D gene (6 bases). Germline V gives CDR1 MGHRA, CDR2 YSYEKL. Deletions cut 2 bases from V and 4 bases from J, with 14 bases between. The CDR3 loop spans 15 amino acids. CDR3 in DNA: TGCGCCAGCAGCCAACTAGGGGGTGTCGGCACTGAAGCTTTCTTT. This encodes CASSQLGGVGTEAFF.

The chain carries TRBV7-9 and TRBJ2-7, with D tentatively TRBD2 (5 bases). This CDR3 is built from 13 residues. The germline CDR1 and CDR2 sequences are SEHNR and FQNEAQ (reference sequence). V was pared by 5 bases and J by 5 bases, with 13 bases between. In DNA, the CDR3 is TGTGCCAGCAGCCACACCCCGGGGAACGAGCAGTACTTC. Translation gives CASSHTPGNEQYF.

This chain uses TRBV27 with TRBJ2-7; TRBD1 matches at 8 bases. Germline V gives CDR1 MNHEY, CDR2 SMNVEV (reference sequence). V was clipped by 7 bases and J by 4 bases; unmatched bases: 12. The CDR3 sequence is 15 residues long. The CDR3 nucleotides are TGTGCCAGCAACTTAGAGGACAGGGAGCAATACGAGCAGTACTTC. It specifies CASNLEDREQYEQYF.

The CDR3 DNA sequence: TGTGCCAGCAGTGTCGGGGTGGGACTCTCGAGCTCCTACAATGAGCAGTTCTTC. Amino acid sequence: CASSVGVGLSSSYNEQFF. The genes are TRBV6-1 and TRBJ2-1, with a weak D call TRBD2 (6 bases). The CDR3 runs to 18 residues. Germline V gives CDR1 MNHNS, CDR2 SASEGT. V shed 4 bases and J shed 0 bases, with 19 bases lying between them.

The V gene is TRBV19, the J gene TRBJ2-2, with D uncertain. The CDR3 is 12 amino acids. V was pared by 3 bases and J by 9 bases, with 8 bases between. Germline V gene sequence: CDR1 LNHDA, CDR2 SQIVND (reference sequence). The CDR3 DNA is TGTGCCAGTAGTATCCTGGGCCGGGAGCTGTTTTTT. Translated, it gives CASSILGRELFF.

The chain combines TRBV7-3 with TRBJ2-5; D unclear. Between the trimmed V and J ends, which lost 0 bases and 4 bases, there was a span of 12 bases. Looked up from germline, CDR1 is SGHTA and CDR2 is FQGTGA. The CDR3 is 15 amino acids. The CDR3 loop is CASSLTKRSVETQYF. The CDR3 coding sequence is TGTGCCAGCAGCTTAACCAAGAGGAGCGTAGAGACCCAGTACTTC. The full variable domain, rest sourced from reference TRBV7-3 and TRBJ2-5, is GAGVSQTPSNKVTEKGKYVELRCDPISGHTALYWYRQSLGQGPEFLIYFQGTGAADDSGLPNDRFFAVRPEGSVSTLKIQRTERGDSAVYLCASSLTKRSVETQYFGPGTRLLVL.

V usage is TRBV11-1 and J usage is TRBJ1-4; 8 bases line up with TRBD1. V lost 5 bases to trimming and J lost 4 bases; unmatched junction nucleotides: 6. Germline values: CDR1 SGHAT, CDR2 FQDESV (reference sequence). The CDR3 runs to 15 residues. CDR3 DNA sequence: TGTGCCAGCAGCCTCGGGACAGGCGGTAATGAAAAACTGTTTTTT. Amino acid sequence: CASSLGTGGNEKLFF.

DNA of the CDR3: TGTGCCATCAGTGAGTCAGGGGGAGCCTTATCTGGGGCCAACGTCCTGACTTTC. Translating gives CAISESGGALSGANVLTF. The chain employs TRBV10-3 and TRBJ2-6; D perhaps matches TRBD1 (6 bases). This CDR3 spans 18 amino acids. Germline CDR1 is ENHRY and CDR2 is SYGVKD. V was clipped by 0 bases and J by 1 base, with 13 bases between them.

The rearrangement links TRBV5-6 to TRBJ2-7; D is possibly TRBD2 (5 bases). The CDR3 spans 14 residues. Trimming stripped 0 bases from V and 9 bases from J, with 16 bases between. In germline, CDR1 is SGHDT, CDR2 YYEEEE. The CDR3 DNA is TGTGCCAGCAGCTTGGGAAGGCCCCTTGAGGGGCAGTACTTC. Protein sequence: CASSLGRPLEGQYF.

V and J are TRBV10-3 and TRBJ2-3; 7 bases align to TRBD2. The CDR3 is made up of 14 amino acids. Germline V CDR1 and CDR2: ENHRY, SYGVKD. The J segment lost 6 bases and the V segment lost 3 bases, leaving 6 bases of the junction unmatched. The chain's CDR3 is CAISDGGSRDTQYF. The CDR3 DNA reads as TGTGCCATCAGTGACGGCGGGAGTCGGGATACGCAGTATTTT.

CDR3 amino acids: CASSRTSGVAGELFF. The CDR3 DNA sequence: TGTGCCAGCAGCCGGACTAGCGGGGTCGCCGGGGAGCTGTTTTTT. The V gene is TRBV7-2, the J gene TRBJ2-2, with 12 bases identical to TRBD2. V lost 5 bases and J lost 6; bases outside the gene matches: 4. CDR1 is SGHTA, CDR2 FQGNSA, per germline. The CDR3 is 15 amino acids.

For this clone: Mismatch with germline at one junction end may stem from a read error. The chain carries TRBV9 and TRBJ2-1; the D gene is possibly TRBD2 (6 bases). CDR3 length equals 18 residues. Germline assignment: CDR1 SGDLS and CDR2 YYNGEE. The CDR3 spells CVSSVTWARDSSYNEQFF. CDR3 in DNA: TGTGTCAGCAGCGTAACGTGGGCGCGGGATTCCTCCTACAATGAGCAGTTCTTC. Full variable domain (rest looked up from reference TRBV9 and TRBJ2-1): DSGVTQTPKHLITATGQRVTLRCSPRSGDLSVYWYQQSLDQGLQFLIQYYNGEERAKGNILERFSAQQFPDLHSELNLSSLELGDSALYFCVSSVTWARDSSYNEQFFGPGTRLTVL.

This clone was seen more than once but under ten times. This chain joins TRBV7-9 and TRBJ1-2, with TRBD1 matching over 9 bases. CDR3 length: 15 amino acids. J lost 8 bases, V lost 5 bases, and 12 bases had no gene match. The V gene's germline CDR1 is SEHNR and CDR2 FQNEAQ (reference sequence). CDR3 region: CASSLQGASPEGYTF. The CDR3 DNA reads as TGTGCCAGCAGCCTACAGGGGGCGTCCCCGGAAGGCTACACCTTC.

CDR3 DNA sequence: TGTGCCAGCAGCTTAGGAGGGGCGGAATATGGCTACACCTTC. It yields the protein CASSLGGAEYGYTF. The chain joins TRBV5-8 to TRBJ1-2, with D tentatively TRBD1 (5 bases). The V gene's germline CDR1 is SGHTS and CDR2 YDEGEE. The CDR3 runs to 14 residues. The V end was cut by 2 bases, the J end by 5 bases, with 13 bases between.

The rearrangement links TRBV7-8 to TRBJ1-1, with D possibly being TRBD1 (6 bases). The V end was cut by 1 base, the J end by 5 bases, with 8 bases between. CDR3 length equals 13 residues. The germline V gene encodes CDR1 SGHVS and CDR2 FQNEAQ. Written as DNA, the CDR3 is TGTGCCAGCAGCTTAGATACAGGGACTGAAGCTTTCTTT. Translated: CASSLDTGTEAFF.

This rearrangement joins TRBV28 to TRBJ1-4; D is ambiguous. The V and J ends lost 2 bases and 6 bases respectively, with 13 bases between them. This CDR3 spans 15 amino acids. Germline V gene data show CDR1 as MDHEN and CDR2 as SYDVKM. CDR3 residues: CASSLVSHNYEKLFF. CDR3 bases: TGTGCCAGCAGTTTAGTTAGCCATAACTATGAAAAACTGTTTTTT.

The chain has TRBV27 and TRBJ2-1; 7 bases line up with TRBD1. The CDR3 extends over 15 amino acids. The ends lost 6 bases at V and 5 bases at J; junction bases unmatched: 10. Germline assignment: CDR1 MNHEY and CDR2 SMNVEV (reference sequence). The CDR3 is CASSPTGTVHNEQFF. DNA of the CDR3: TGTGCCAGCAGCCCGACAGGGACAGTCCACAATGAGCAGTTCTTC.

V gene TRBV7-2 combines with J gene TRBJ2-7, with D unresolved. V lost 5 bases and J lost 3, with 14 bases in between. The CDR3 contains 14 residues. The germline CDR1 and CDR2 sequences are SGHTA and FQGNSA. CDR3 sequence: CASSLGEFRYEQYF. The CDR3 DNA reads TGTGCCAGCAGCCTTGGAGAGTTTCGCTACGAGCAGTACTTC.